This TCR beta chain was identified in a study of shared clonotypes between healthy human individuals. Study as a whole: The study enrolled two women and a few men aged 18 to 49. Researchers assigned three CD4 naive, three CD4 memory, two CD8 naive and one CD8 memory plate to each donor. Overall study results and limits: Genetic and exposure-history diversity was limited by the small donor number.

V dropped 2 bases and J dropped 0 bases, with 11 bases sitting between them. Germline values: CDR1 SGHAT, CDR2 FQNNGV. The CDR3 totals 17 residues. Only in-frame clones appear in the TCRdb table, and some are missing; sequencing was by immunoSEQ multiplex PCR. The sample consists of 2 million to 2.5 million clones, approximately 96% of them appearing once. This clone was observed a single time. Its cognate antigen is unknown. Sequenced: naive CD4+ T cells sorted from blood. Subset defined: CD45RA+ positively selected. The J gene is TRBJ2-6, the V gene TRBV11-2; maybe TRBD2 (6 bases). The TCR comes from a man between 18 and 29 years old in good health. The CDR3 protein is CASSLNGRNSGANVLTF. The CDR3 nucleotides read TGTGCCAGCAGCTTAAACGGGAGAAACTCTGGGGCCAACGTCCTGACTTTC.